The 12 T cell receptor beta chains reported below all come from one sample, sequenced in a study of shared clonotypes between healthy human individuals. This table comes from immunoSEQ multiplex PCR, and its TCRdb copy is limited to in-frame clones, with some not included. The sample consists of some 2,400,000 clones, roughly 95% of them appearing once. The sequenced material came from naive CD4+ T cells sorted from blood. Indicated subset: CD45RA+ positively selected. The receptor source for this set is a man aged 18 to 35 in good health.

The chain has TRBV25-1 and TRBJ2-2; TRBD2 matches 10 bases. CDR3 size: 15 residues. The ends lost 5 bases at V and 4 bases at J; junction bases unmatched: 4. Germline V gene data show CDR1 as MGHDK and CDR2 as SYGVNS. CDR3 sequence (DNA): TGTGCCAGCAGTATGGTAGCGGGAGGCACCGGGGAGCTGTTTTTT. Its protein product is CASSMVAGGTGELFF. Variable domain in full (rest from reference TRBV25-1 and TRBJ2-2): EADIYQTPRYLVIGTGKKITLECSQTMGHDKMYWYQQDPGMELHLIHYSYGVNSTEKGDLSSESTVSRIRTEHFPLTLESARPSHTSQYLCASSMVAGGTGELFFGEGSRLTVL.

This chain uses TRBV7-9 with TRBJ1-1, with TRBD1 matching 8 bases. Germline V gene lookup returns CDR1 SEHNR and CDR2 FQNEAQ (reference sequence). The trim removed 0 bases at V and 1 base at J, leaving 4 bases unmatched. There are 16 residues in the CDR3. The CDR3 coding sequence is TGTGCCAGCAGCTTAGCGTCAGGGGGCGGGAACACTGAAGCTTTCTTT. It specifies CASSLASGGGNTEAFF.

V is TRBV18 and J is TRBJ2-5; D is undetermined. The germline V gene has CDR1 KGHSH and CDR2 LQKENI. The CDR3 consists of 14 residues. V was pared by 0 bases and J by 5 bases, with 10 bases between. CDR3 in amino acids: CASSPPNFPETQYF. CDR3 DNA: TGTGCCAGCTCACCACCAAACTTTCCGGAGACCCAGTACTTC. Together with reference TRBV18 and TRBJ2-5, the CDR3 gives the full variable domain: NAGVMQNPRHLVRRRGQEARLRCSPMKGHSHVYWYRQLPEEGLKFMVYLQKENIIDESGMPKERFSAEFPKEGPSILRIQQVVRGDSAAYFCASSPPNFPETQYFGPGTRLLVL.

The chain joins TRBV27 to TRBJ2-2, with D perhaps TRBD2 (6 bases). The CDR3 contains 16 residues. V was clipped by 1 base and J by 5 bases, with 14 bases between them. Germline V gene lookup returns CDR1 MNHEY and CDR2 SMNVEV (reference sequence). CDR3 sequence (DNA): TGTGCCAGCAGTTTATTCGGGAGCGTTTCGACCGGGGAGCTGTTTTTT. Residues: CASSLFGSVSTGELFF.

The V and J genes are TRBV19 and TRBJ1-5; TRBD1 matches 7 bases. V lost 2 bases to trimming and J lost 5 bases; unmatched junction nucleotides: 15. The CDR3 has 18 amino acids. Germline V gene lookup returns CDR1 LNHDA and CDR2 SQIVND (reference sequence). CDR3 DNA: TGTGCCAGTAGTATATACCCCAGGGGGTTATCGGCTTATCAGCCCCAGCATTTT. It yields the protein CASSIYPRGLSAYQPQHF.

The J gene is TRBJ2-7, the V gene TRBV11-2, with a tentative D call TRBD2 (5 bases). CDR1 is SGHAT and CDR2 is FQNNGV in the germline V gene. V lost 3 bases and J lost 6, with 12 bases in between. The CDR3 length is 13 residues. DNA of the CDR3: TGTGCCAGCAGCTTCCTAGGGAGTGGCGAGCAGTACTTC. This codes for CASSFLGSGEQYF.

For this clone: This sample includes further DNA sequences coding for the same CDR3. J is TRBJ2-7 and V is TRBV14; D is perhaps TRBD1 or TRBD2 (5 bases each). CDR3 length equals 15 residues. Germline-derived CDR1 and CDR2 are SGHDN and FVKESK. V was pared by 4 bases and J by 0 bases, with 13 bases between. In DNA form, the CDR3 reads TGTGCCAGCAGCCTCCGGGACCGAGTCTCCTACGAGCAGTACTTC. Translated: CASSLRDRVSYEQYF.

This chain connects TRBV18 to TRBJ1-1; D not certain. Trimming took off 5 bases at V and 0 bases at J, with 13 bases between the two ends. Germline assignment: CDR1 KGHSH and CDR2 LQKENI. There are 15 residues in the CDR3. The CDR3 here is CASSKGYQMNTEAFF. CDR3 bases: TGTGCCAGCTCAAAGGGCTATCAGATGAACACTGAAGCTTTCTTT.

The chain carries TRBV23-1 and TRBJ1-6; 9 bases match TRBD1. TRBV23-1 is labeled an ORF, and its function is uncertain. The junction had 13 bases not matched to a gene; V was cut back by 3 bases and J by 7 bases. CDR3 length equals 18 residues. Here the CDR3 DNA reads TGCGCCAGCAGTCATCGCTACCGCGAGGGACAGGGCAATTCACCCCTCCACTTT. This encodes CASSHRYREGQGNSPLHF.

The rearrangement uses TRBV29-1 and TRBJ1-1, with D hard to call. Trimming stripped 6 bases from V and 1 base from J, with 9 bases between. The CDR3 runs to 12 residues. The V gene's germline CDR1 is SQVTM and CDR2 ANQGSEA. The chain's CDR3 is CSVVTGNTEAFF. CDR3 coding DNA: TGCAGCGTCGTGACGGGGAACACTGAAGCTTTCTTT.

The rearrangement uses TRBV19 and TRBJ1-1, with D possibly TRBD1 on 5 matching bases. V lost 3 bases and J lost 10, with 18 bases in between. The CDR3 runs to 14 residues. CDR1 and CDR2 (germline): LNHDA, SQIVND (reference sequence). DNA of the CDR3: TGTGCCAGTAGTATGAGTGGGAAGCAGGGTGGAGCTTTCTTT. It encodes CASSMSGKQGGAFF.

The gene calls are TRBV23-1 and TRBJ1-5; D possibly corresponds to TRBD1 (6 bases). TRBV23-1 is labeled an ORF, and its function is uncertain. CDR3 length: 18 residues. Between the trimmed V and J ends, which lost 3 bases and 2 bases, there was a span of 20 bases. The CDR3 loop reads CASSHPPNRTAGNQPQHF. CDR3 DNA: TGCGCCAGCAGTCACCCCCCGAATCGGACAGCAGGCAATCAGCCCCAGCATTTT.